The source of this T cell receptor (beta chain) is a study of beta chain features in type 1 diabetes. Every isolated RNA sample was fully reverse transcribed, so sequencing captured expressed TCRB transcripts. Assay: immunoSEQ multiplex PCR; the TCRdb copy retains only in-frame clones and omits some. The sample includes around 340,000 clones, around 19% of them seen just once. The study's findings and limits: The cDNA sequencing approach could over-represent high-TCR-expressing cells. Diminished insertions and augmented deletions at VDJ junctions characterized type 1 diabetes patients.

A few counts support this clone. No antigen is known for it. This TCR derives from a woman between 18 and 29 years old in good health. Sequencing was done on a sample of naive CD4+ T cells from blood.

The CDR3, as DNA: TGTGCCATCAGTCGGACTAGCGGAGGGGAGGGAGAGACCCAGTACTTC. Amino acid sequence: CAISRTSGGEGETQYF. This chain uses TRBV10-3 with TRBJ2-5; TRBD2 agrees at 10 bases. CDR1 and CDR2 from the germline V gene are ENHRY and SYGVKD. After removal of 5 bases from V and 4 bases from J, the junction contained 10 bases not matched to a gene. The CDR3 contains 16 residues.